The 21 T cell receptor beta chains reported below all come from one sample, sequenced in a study of shared clonotypes between healthy human individuals. The method was immunoSEQ multiplex PCR; TCRdb's version includes in-frame clones alone and lacks a portion of them. Among around 2.1 million clones listed, about 94% were seen once. Sequencing was done on a sample of naive CD4+ T cells sorted from blood. Subset noted: CD45RA+ positively selected. All receptors come from a man aged 18 to 29 in good health.

The genes are TRBV29-1 and TRBJ2-6; maybe TRBD2 (6 bases). V lost 4 bases, J lost 0 bases, and 10 bases lay in between. CDR1 is SQVTM and CDR2 is ANQGSEA in the germline V gene. This CDR3 has 15 amino acids. CDR3 nucleotides: TGCAGCGTTGCGGTGGGGGGCTCTGGGGCCAACGTCCTGACTTTC. Translation gives CSVAVGGSGANVLTF. Together with reference TRBV29-1 and TRBJ2-6, the CDR3 gives the full variable domain: SAVISQKPSRDICQRGTSLTIQCQVDSQVTMMFWYRQQPGQSLTLIATANQGSEATYESGFVIDKFPISRPNLTFSTLTVSNMSPEDSSIYLCSVAVGGSGANVLTFGAGSRLTVL.

CDR3 residues: CASSLASRTRADGYTF. CDR3 nucleotide sequence: TGCGCCAGCAGCTTGGCCTCCCGCACCCGGGCGGATGGCTACACCTTC. J is TRBJ1-2 and V is TRBV5-1, with D unresolved. The V end was cut by 0 bases, the J end by 6 bases, with 18 bases between. In germline, CDR1 is SGHRS, CDR2 YFSETQ. This CDR3 region has 16 residues.

This chain uses TRBV7-2 with TRBJ2-7, with D perhaps TRBD1 (5 bases). Between the trimmed V and J ends, which lost 6 bases and 2 bases, there was a span of 14 bases. The CDR3 totals 14 residues. The germline V gene has CDR1 SGHTA and CDR2 FQGNSA. The CDR3 sequence: CASSPEPGPYEQYF. The CDR3 bases are TGTGCCAGCAGTCCAGAGCCAGGGCCCTACGAGCAGTACTTC.

The rearrangement links TRBV30 to TRBJ2-1, with 13 bases matching TRBD2. CDR3 size: 15 residues. CDR1 and CDR2 (germline): GTSNPN, SVGIG (reference sequence). V was pared by 5 bases and J by 10 bases, with 11 bases of the junction left unmatched. In DNA form, the CDR3 reads TGTGCCTGGGACCTTGGACTAGCGGGAGTGGGGGAGCAGTTCTTC. Amino acids: CAWDLGLAGVGEQFF.

The genes are TRBV4-3 and TRBJ2-2, with 9 bases matching TRBD2. V lost 0 bases to trimming and J lost 6 bases; unmatched junction nucleotides: 5. Germline V lookup: CDR1 LGHNA, CDR2 YSLEER. This CDR3 comprises 16 residues. The CDR3 spells CASSQDLAGLSGELFF. The CDR3 coding sequence is TGCGCCAGCAGCCAAGACCTAGCGGGATTATCCGGGGAGCTGTTTTTT.

V usage is TRBV10-3 and J usage is TRBJ2-3, with 9 bases matching TRBD1. V gave up 10 bases and J gave up 0 bases; unmatched junction bases: 5. The CDR3 runs 14 residues. Germline loops: CDR1 ENHRY, CDR2 SYGVKD. DNA of the CDR3: TGTGCCACGAACAGGGGGCAAAGCACAGATACGCAGTATTTT. Protein sequence: CATNRGQSTDTQYF.

The genes are TRBV5-6 and TRBJ2-3; the match to TRBD1 covers 9 bases. Trimming cost V 4 bases and J 4 bases; bases outside gene matches: 7. Germline lookup yields CDR1 SGHDT and CDR2 YYEEEE. This CDR3 spans 15 amino acids. CDR3 amino acids: CASSLDRGMADTQYF. The CDR3 bases are TGTGCCAGCAGCCTAGACAGGGGGATGGCAGATACGCAGTATTTT.

This chain connects TRBV28 to TRBJ1-2; D is undetermined. The CDR3 has 14 residues. Trimming took off 4 bases at V and 7 bases at J, with 16 bases between the two ends. Germline V lookup: CDR1 MDHEN, CDR2 SYDVKM. The CDR3 sequence is CASSSGTSQPGYTF. DNA for the CDR3: TGTGCCAGCAGTTCAGGTACAAGTCAACCTGGCTACACCTTC.

This chain joins TRBV28 and TRBJ1-3; D is ambiguous. Trimming left V 3 bases short and J 0 bases short, with 15 bases between. The CDR3 is 17 residues long. Per germline, CDR1 MDHEN and CDR2 SYDVKM. In DNA, the CDR3 is TGTGCCAGCAGTTTCGGCCGATTGAACGACTCTGGAAACACCATATATTTT. Protein: CASSFGRLNDSGNTIYF.

This clone appeared a few times. This sequence joins TRBV7-3 and TRBJ1-2, with D tentatively TRBD1 (5 bases). The CDR3 contains 13 residues. Trimming left V 5 bases short and J 6 bases short, with 13 bases between. The germline V gene has CDR1 SGHTA and CDR2 FQGTGA. CDR3 loop: CASSRGTGDGYTF. The CDR3, as DNA: TGTGCCAGCAGCCGTGGGACTGGGGATGGCTACACCTTC.

The V gene is TRBV5-1, the J gene TRBJ2-7; D is unclear. The V end was cut by 0 bases, the J end by 3 bases, with 10 bases between. The CDR3 contains 14 residues. Germline V gene sequence: CDR1 SGHRS, CDR2 YFSETQ. For the CDR3, the DNA is TGCGCCAGCAGCTTGGCCGGCAGATTCTACGAGCAGTACTTC. Its protein product is CASSLAGRFYEQYF.

The gene calls are TRBV7-2 and TRBJ2-1; D ambiguous. The CDR3 totals 15 residues. Germline V gene data show CDR1 as SGHTA and CDR2 as FQGNSA. Trimming removed 4 bases at V and 0 bases at J, with 10 bases between. For the CDR3, the DNA is TGTGCCAGCAGCTCCCGACCAGGCTCCTACAATGAGCAGTTCTTC. It is translated as CASSSRPGSYNEQFF.

This clone occurred a few times. The rearrangement links TRBV19 to TRBJ1-1, with D maybe TRBD1 (5 bases). Trimming stripped 3 bases from V and 4 bases from J, with 9 bases between. Germline V gene sequence: CDR1 LNHDA, CDR2 SQIVND (reference sequence). The length of the CDR3 is 13 residues. The CDR3 DNA reads as TGTGCCAGTAGTATTCCAGGGAGCACTGAAGCTTTCTTT. The encoded protein is CASSIPGSTEAFF. The entire variable domain, with the rest obtained from reference TRBV19 and TRBJ1-1, is as follows: DGGITQSPKYLFRKEGQNVTLSCEQNLNHDAMYWYRQDPGQGLRLIYYSQIVNDFQKGDIAEGYSVSREKKESFPLTVTSAQKNPTAFYLCASSIPGSTEAFFGQGTRLTVV.

This clone appeared a few times. CDR3 in DNA: TGTGCCAGCATGTTAGGGGTCTATGGCTACACCTTC. It is translated as CASMLGVYGYTF. The gene calls are TRBV2 and TRBJ1-2; possible D gene TRBD1, 5 bases. Germline-derived CDR1 and CDR2 are SNHLY and FYNNEI. The CDR3 totals 12 residues. V lost 7 bases and J lost 4, with 10 bases in between.

V usage is TRBV29-1 and J usage is TRBJ1-2, with D maybe TRBD1 (6 bases). The CDR3 covers 12 residues. V was cut by 7 bases and J by 3 bases, with 12 bases left in between. The germline CDR1 and CDR2 sequences are SQVTM and ANQGSEA. This chain's CDR3 is CSGPQGYYGYTF. The DNA for the CDR3 is TGCAGCGGACCACAGGGATACTATGGCTACACCTTC.

With regard to this clone: In the same sample, other DNA sequences code for this CDR3. The chain has TRBV6-6 and TRBJ2-7, with no clear D. The CDR3 sequence is 11 residues long. V lost 4 bases and J 5 bases, leaving 6 bases between the germline ends. In germline, CDR1 is MNHNY, CDR2 SVGAGI (reference sequence). CDR3 nucleotides: TGTGCCAGCAGTTCCTTAGACGAGCAGTACTTC. Translating it yields CASSSLDEQYF.

Notes on this clone: The identical CDR3 is also encoded by other nucleotide sequences in the sample. The CDR3: CASSLSLGEQYF. The CDR3 DNA follows: TGCGCCAGCAGCTTGTCTCTCGGCGAGCAGTACTTC. This chain joins TRBV5-1 and TRBJ2-7; D call uncertain. V shed 1 base and J shed 6 bases, with 8 bases lying between them. Germline values: CDR1 SGHRS, CDR2 YFSETQ. The CDR3 has 12 residues.

The rearrangement uses TRBV10-3 and TRBJ1-6; 7 positions agree with TRBD1. Germline trimming cut 6 bases from V and 6 bases from J; bases unmatched to any gene: 5. The CDR3 runs to 14 residues. From germline, CDR1 is ENHRY and CDR2 SYGVKD. CDR3 coding DNA: TGTGCCATCAGCCAGGGACAGATTAATTCACCCCTCCACTTT. This translates into CAISQGQINSPLHF.

The CDR3 DNA sequence: TGTGCCTGGAGTGTACGTCGGCCAAACTATGGCTACACCTTC. Amino acids: CAWSVRRPNYGYTF. The chain couples TRBV30 to TRBJ1-2, with unresolved D. There are 14 residues in the CDR3. CDR1 is GTSNPN and CDR2 is SVGIG in the germline V gene (reference sequence). Trimming cost V 0 bases and J 2 bases, with 10 bases left between them.

The chain has TRBV7-8 and TRBJ2-3; D unresolved. V shed 1 base and J shed 10 bases, with 12 bases lying between them. The CDR3 covers 13 residues. The germline V gene encodes CDR1 SGHVS and CDR2 FQNEAQ. In DNA form, the CDR3 reads TGTGCCAGCAGCTTAGTGGGCCAAGAGGCGCAGTATTTT. Translating it yields CASSLVGQEAQYF.

This clone was observed a single time. The same CDR3 can be traced to other DNA sequences in this sample. This chain uses TRBV7-2 with TRBJ1-1; no reliable D call. This CDR3 comprises 13 residues. V lost 5 bases and J lost 1, with 8 bases in between. The V gene's germline CDR1 is SGHTA and CDR2 FQGNSA. The chain's CDR3 is CASSNTRNTEAFF. CDR3 in DNA: TGTGCCAGCAGCAACACAAGGAACACTGAAGCTTTCTTT. Combining the CDR3 with reference TRBV7-2 and TRBJ1-1 gives the whole variable domain GAGVSQSPSNKVTEKGKDVELRCDPISGHTALYWYRQSLGQGLEFLIYFQGNSAPDKSGLPSDRFSAERTGGSVSTLTIQRTQQEDSAVYLCASSNTRNTEAFFGQGTRLTVV.